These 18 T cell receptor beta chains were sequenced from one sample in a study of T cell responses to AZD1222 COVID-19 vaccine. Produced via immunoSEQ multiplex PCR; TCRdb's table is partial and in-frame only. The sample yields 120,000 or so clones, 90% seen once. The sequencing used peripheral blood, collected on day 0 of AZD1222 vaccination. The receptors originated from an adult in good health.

The CDR3 protein is CASSPQPDVPNTEAFF. DNA of the CDR3: TGTGCCAGCAGCCCCCAGCCGGACGTACCGAACACTGAAGCTTTCTTT. J is TRBJ1-1 and V is TRBV7-6, with no clear D. Germline lookup yields CDR1 SGHVS and CDR2 FNYEAQ. This CDR3 contains 16 residues. V lost 5 bases and J 1 base, leaving 17 bases between the germline ends.

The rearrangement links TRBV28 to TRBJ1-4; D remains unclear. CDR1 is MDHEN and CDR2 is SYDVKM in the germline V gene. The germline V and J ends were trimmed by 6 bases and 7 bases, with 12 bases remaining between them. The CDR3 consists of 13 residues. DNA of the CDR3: TGTGCCAGCAGGAACAGCTTCGGTGAAAAACTGTTTTTT. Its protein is CASRNSFGEKLFF.

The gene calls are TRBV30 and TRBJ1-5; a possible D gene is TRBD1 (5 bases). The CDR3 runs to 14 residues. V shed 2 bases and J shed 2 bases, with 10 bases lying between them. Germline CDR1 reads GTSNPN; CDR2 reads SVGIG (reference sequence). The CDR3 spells CAWSQGIGNQPQHF. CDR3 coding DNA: TGTGCCTGGAGTCAGGGTATCGGCAATCAGCCCCAGCATTTT.

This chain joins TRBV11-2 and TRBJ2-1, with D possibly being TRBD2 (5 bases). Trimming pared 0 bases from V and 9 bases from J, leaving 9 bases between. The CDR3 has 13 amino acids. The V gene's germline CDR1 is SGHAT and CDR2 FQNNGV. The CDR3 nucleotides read TGTGCCAGCAGCTTAGATCGGACTGGTGAGCAGTTCTTC. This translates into CASSLDRTGEQFF.

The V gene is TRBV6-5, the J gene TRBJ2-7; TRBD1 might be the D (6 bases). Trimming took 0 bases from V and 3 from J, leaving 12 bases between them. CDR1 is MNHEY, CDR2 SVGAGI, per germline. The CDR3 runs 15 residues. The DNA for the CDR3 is TGTGCCAGCAGTTACTCAATCGACAGGCGCTACGAGCAGTACTTC. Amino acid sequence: CASSYSIDRRYEQYF.

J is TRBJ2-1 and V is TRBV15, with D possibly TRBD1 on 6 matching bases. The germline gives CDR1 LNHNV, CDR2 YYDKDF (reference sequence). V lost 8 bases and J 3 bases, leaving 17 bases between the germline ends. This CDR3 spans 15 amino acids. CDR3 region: CATDLGTRSYNEQFF. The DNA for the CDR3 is TGTGCCACCGACCTTGGGACAAGAAGCTACAATGAGCAGTTCTTC.

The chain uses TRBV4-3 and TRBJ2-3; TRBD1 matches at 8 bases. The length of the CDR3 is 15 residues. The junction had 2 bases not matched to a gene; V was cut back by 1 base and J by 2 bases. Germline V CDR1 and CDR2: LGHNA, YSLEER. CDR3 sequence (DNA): TGCGCCAGCAGCCAAGGGACAGGGTCCACAGATACGCAGTATTTT. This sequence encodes CASSQGTGSTDTQYF.

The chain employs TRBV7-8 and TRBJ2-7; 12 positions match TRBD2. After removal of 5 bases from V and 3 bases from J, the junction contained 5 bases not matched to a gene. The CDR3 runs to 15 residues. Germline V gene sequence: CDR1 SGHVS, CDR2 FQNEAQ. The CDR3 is CASSREGLAGYEQYF. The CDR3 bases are TGTGCCAGCAGCCGAGAGGGACTAGCGGGCTACGAGCAGTACTTC.

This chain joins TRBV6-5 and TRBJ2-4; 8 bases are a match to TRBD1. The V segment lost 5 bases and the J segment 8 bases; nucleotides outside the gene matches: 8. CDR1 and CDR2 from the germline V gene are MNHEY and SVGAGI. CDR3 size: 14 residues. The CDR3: CASSLGQGADIQYF. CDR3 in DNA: TGTGCCAGCAGTCTCGGACAGGGAGCGGACATTCAGTACTTC.

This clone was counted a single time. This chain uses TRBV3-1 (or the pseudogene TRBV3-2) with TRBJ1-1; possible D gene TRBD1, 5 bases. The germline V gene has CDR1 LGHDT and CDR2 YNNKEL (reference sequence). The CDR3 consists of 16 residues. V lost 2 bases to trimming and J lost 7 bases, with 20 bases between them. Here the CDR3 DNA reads TGTGCCAGCAGCCAAAGACTGTGGGAGGACACCCATGAAGCTTTCTTT. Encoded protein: CASSQRLWEDTHEAFF.

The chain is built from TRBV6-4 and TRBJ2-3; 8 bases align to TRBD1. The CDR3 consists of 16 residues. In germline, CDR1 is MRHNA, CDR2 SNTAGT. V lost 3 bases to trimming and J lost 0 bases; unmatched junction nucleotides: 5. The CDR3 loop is CASSETGESSTDTQYF. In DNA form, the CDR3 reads TGTGCCAGCAGTGAGACAGGGGAATCTAGCACAGATACGCAGTATTTT.

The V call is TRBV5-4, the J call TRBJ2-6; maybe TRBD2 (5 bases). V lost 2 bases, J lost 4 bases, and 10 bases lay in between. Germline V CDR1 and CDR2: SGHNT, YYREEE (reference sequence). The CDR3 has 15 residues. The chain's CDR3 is CASSFLATGANVLTF. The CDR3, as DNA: TGTGCCAGCAGCTTCCTAGCAACGGGGGCCAACGTCCTGACTTTC.

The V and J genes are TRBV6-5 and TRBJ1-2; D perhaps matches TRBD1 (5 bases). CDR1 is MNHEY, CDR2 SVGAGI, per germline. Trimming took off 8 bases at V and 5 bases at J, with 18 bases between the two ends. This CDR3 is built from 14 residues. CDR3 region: CASAVGQGPYGYTF. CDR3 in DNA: TGTGCCAGCGCGGTCGGGCAGGGACCTTATGGCTACACCTTC.

CDR3 bases: TGTGCCAGTAGCTTACTAGGCGCTAACACAGATACGCAGTATTTT. This codes for CASSLLGANTDTQYF. V is TRBV19 and J is TRBJ2-3; perhaps TRBD2 as D (5 bases). Deletions cut 6 bases from V and 2 bases from J, with 15 bases between. CDR1 is LNHDA and CDR2 is SQIVND in the germline V gene (reference sequence). The CDR3 covers 15 residues.

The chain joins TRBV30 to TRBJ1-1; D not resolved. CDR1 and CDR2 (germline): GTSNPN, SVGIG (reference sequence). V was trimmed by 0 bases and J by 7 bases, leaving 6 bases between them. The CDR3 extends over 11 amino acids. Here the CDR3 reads CAWSVQGEAFF. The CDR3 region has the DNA TGTGCCTGGAGTGTACAAGGTGAAGCTTTCTTT.

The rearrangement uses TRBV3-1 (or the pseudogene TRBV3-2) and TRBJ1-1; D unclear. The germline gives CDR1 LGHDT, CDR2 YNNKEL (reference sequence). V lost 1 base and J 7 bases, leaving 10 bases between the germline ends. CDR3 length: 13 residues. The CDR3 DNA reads TGTGCCAGCAGCCAAGTTTACCTTAATGAAGCTTTCTTT. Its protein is CASSQVYLNEAFF.

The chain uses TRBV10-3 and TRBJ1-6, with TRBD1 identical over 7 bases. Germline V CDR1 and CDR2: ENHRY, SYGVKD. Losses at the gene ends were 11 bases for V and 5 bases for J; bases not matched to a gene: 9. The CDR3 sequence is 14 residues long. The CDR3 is CASRSGTDNSPLHF. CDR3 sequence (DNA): TGTGCCTCGAGGTCCGGGACAGATAATTCACCCCTCCACTTT.

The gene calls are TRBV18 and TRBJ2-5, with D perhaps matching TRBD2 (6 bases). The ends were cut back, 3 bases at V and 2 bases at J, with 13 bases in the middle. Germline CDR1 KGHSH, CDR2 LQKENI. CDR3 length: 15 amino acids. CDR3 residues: CASSPRESKQETQYF. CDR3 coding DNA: TGTGCCAGCTCACCTCGGGAGTCGAAACAAGAGACCCAGTACTTC.